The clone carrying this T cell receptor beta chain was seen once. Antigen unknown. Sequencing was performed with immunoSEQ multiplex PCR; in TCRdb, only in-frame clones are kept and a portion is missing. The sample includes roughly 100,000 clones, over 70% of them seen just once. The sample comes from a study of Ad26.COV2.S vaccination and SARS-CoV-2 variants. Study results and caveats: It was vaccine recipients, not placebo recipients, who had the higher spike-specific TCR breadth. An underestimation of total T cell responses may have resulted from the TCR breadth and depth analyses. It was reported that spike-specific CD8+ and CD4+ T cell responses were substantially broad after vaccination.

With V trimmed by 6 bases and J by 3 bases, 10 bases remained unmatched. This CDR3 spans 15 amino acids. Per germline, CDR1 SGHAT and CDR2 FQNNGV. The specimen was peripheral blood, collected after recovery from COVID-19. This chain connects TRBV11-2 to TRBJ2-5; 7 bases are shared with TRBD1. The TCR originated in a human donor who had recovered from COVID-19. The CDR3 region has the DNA TGTGCCAGCAGTCAGACTACAGGGGCGAAAGAGACCCAGTACTTC. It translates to CASSQTTGAKETQYF. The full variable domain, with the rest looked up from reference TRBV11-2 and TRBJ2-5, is EAGVAQSPRYKIIEKRQSVAFWCNPISGHATLYWYQQILGQGPKLLIQFQNNGVVDDSQLPKDRFSAERLKGVDSTLKIQPAKLEDSAVYLCASSQTTGAKETQYFGPGTRLLVL.